Listed below are T cell receptor beta chains from one sample, sequenced in a study of blood T cell repertoires in COVID-19. Profiled with immunoSEQ multiplex PCR; TCRdb holds only in-frame clones, not every one. The sample records about 130,000 clones, around four fifths being singletons. Sample: peripheral blood. All receptors derive from a man of 80 years or more with COVID-19, enrolled during active disease. Each CDR3 is given with its conserved first and last residue. The D gene is left open where the match is weak. Expanded clones get a size class; other rows say once, few or many, or leave the size out.

j_call	clone_size	d_call	v_call	cdr3_nt	cdr3_aa
TRBJ1-5	-	-	TRBV2	TGTGCCAGCAGTGAAGGACAGCCTAGCAATCAGCCCCAGCATTTT	CASSEGQPSNQPQHF
TRBJ1-2	-	TRBD1	TRBV2	TGTGCCAGCAGGTGGGACAGTGAATATGGCTACACCTTC	CASRWDSEYGYTF
TRBJ2-1	-	TRBD2	TRBV6-5	TGTGCCAGCAGTTACGGACTAGAAATCTACAATGAGCAGTTCTTC	CASSYGLEIYNEQFF
TRBJ2-5	few	-	TRBV12-3/TRBV12-4	TGTGCCAGCACACACGAAGAGACCCAGTACTTC	CASTHEETQYF
TRBJ2-3	-	-	TRBV3-1/TRBV3-2	TGTGCCAGCAGCCAAAACTACGCCCCCACAGATACGCAGTATTTT	CASSQNYAPTDTQYF
TRBJ2-1	-	-	TRBV10-2	TGCGCCAGCAGTGAGGGTAGCTCCTACAATGAGCAGTTCTTC	CASSEGSSYNEQFF
TRBJ2-7	few	-	TRBV5-1	TGCGCCAGCAGCAACCTTAACAGGGGAGGCCTCTACGAGCAGTACTTC	CASSNLNRGGLYEQYF
TRBJ1-2	-	-	TRBV5-5	TGTGCCAGCAGCTTGGCCTTAGTCGCTAACTATGGCTACACCTTC	CASSLALVANYGYTF
TRBJ2-7	-	TRBD1	TRBV7-6	TGTGCCAGCAGCTTAGAGGGGGCAGGGCTTCCCTACGAGCAGTACTTC	CASSLEGAGLPYEQYF
TRBJ2-1	-	-	TRBV27	TGTGCCAGCATTGCCGAAGTAAGGGGATACAATGAGCAGTTCTTC	CASIAEVRGYNEQFF
TRBJ2-1	-	TRBD1	TRBV11-3	TGTGCCAGCAGCTTAGATCAGTCGGGGACAGGGGGATACAATGAGCAGTTCTTC	CASSLDQSGTGGYNEQFF
TRBJ2-2	-	-	TRBV30	TGTGCCTGGAGTGTACTTCGGGGAGCCGGGGAGCTGTTTTTT	CAWSVLRGAGELFF
TRBJ2-3	few	TRBD2	TRBV29-1	TGCAGCGTTGAGGGGGGGTGGGCAGACCCGTTGGGAACGCAGTATTTT	CSVEGGWADPLGTQYF
TRBJ2-3	-	TRBD1	TRBV5-1	TGCGCCAGCAGCCTACGGACAGGGAGCACAGATACGCAGTATTTT	CASSLRTGSTDTQYF
TRBJ1-1	-	-	TRBV29-1	TGCAGCGGAAGGGACTTCGACACTGAAGCTTTCTTT	CSGRDFDTEAFF
TRBJ2-2	-	TRBD2	TRBV7-2	TGTGCCAGCAGCCTGGGACTAGCGAACGGGGAGCTGTTTTTT	CASSLGLANGELFF
TRBJ2-1	many	TRBD2	TRBV6-1	TGTGCCAGCAGTGAACTAGCGGGCTCCTACAATGAGCAGTTCTTC	CASSELAGSYNEQFF
TRBJ2-7	-	TRBD2	TRBV5-4	TGTGCCAGCAGCTTGGGGGCGGGAGAGGGCTCCTACGAGCAGTACTTC	CASSLGAGEGSYEQYF
TRBJ2-4	-	-	TRBV3-1/TRBV3-2	TGTGCCAGCAGCCGCCAGCAGGGGGCCAAAAACATTCAGTACTTC	CASSRQQGAKNIQYF
TRBJ2-2	-	-	TRBV18	TGTGCCAGCTCACCAGAGCGGGACACCGGGGAGCTGTTTTTT	CASSPERDTGELFF
TRBJ2-2	-	-	TRBV7-3	TGTGCCAGCAGCTTAACCCCGAGCGGCACCGGGGAGCTGTTTTTT	CASSLTPSGTGELFF
TRBJ1-3	few	-	TRBV2	TGTGCCAGCAGTGATCAAGGGGCGGCTGGAAACACCATATATTTT	CASSDQGAAGNTIYF
TRBJ2-5	once	-	TRBV18	TGTGCCAGCTCGCCTGAGAACCTTGATGTGGAGACCCAGTACTTC	CASSPENLDVETQYF
TRBJ1-5	-	TRBD1	TRBV7-9	TGTGCCAGCAGCTTAACCGGGACAGATGGTCAGCCCCAGCATTTT	CASSLTGTDGQPQHF
TRBJ1-5	-	-	TRBV2	TGTGCCAGCAGTGTAGTCTTCCGCAATCAGCCCCAGCATTTT	CASSVVFRNQPQHF
TRBJ2-7	once	-	TRBV27	TGTGCCAGCAGTAAACGGAGCTTAGCCTACGAGCAGTACTTC	CASSKRSLAYEQYF
TRBJ2-3	-	-	TRBV7-3	TGTGCCAGCAGCTTAGTTGGCGGAGACTCAACAGATACGCAGTATTTT	CASSLVGGDSTDTQYF
TRBJ1-6	-	TRBD1	TRBV10-1	TGCGCCAGCAGCGGGACAGGTAGCCCTAATTCACCCCTCCACTTT	CASSGTGSPNSPLHF
TRBJ2-3	-	TRBD1	TRBV7-3	TGTGCCAGCAGCTTAGACAGGGGAGATACGCAGTATTTT	CASSLDRGDTQYF
TRBJ2-1	-	TRBD2	TRBV6-6	TGTGCCAGCCGGCTAGCGGGTGGGGAGGAGCAGTTCTTC	CASRLAGGEEQFF
TRBJ2-7	few	TRBD1	TRBV6-2/TRBV6-3	TGTGCCAGCAGTTCCAGCGAGACAGGGTTCTCCTACGAGCAGTACTTC	CASSSSETGFSYEQYF
TRBJ2-7	few	TRBD2	TRBV10-1	TGCGCTATCAATTTGGGGGGGACCTCCTACGAGCAGTACTTC	CAINLGGTSYEQYF
TRBJ2-3	-	-	TRBV6-5	TGTGCCAGCAGTCCCCTAGCGCGCAGCACAGATACGCAGTATTTT	CASSPLARSTDTQYF
TRBJ2-1	-	TRBD2	TRBV7-9	TGTGCCAGCAGCTCCCGAGGACTAGGGGAAGGTAATGAGCAGTTCTTC	CASSSRGLGEGNEQFF